Listed below are T cell receptor beta chains from one sample, sequenced in a study of blood T cell repertoires in COVID-19. Data came from immunoSEQ multiplex PCR; TCRdb stores just in-frame clones and leaves some out. The table has fewer than 180,000 clones, 75% to 90% seen once. Sequenced material: peripheral blood. The receptors derive from a man aged 70-80 years with acute or convalescent COVID-19. The CDR3 runs from the conserved cysteine through the conserved F or W. D genes are given only for firm matches. The size entry is marked missing in some rows and otherwise reads once, few, many or a size class.

d_gene | j_gene | abundance | v_gene | CDR3nt | CDR3aa
. | TRBJ2-5 | . | TRBV13 | TGTGCCAGCAGCTTAAATAGTGTTGGGACCCAGTACTTC | CASSLNSVGTQYF
TRBD2 | TRBJ2-1 | . | TRBV19 | TGTGCCAGTAGAGATAGCGGGAGAGGGTTTTATGAGCAGTTCTTC | CASRDSGRGFYEQFF
TRBD2 | TRBJ2-3 | . | TRBV28 | TGTGCCATAAGCCTAGCGGGGGACTACCGAGATACGCAGTATTTT | CAISLAGDYRDTQYF
TRBD2 | TRBJ2-3 | . | TRBV13 | TGTGCCAGCAGCTTAGGGGCTAGCGGGACCCTCAGGCAAGATACGCAGTATTTT | CASSLGASGTLRQDTQYF
. | TRBJ1-2 | . | TRBV5-6 | TGTGCCAGCAGCTTGGGAGCAGGGGTATACGACTATGGCTACACCTTC | CASSLGAGVYDYGYTF
TRBD1 | TRBJ2-2 | . | TRBV12-3/TRBV12-4 | TGTGCCAGCAGAGGGACAGTTGGGGAGCTGTTTTTT | CASRGTVGELFF
TRBD1 | TRBJ1-4 | . | TRBV5-4 | TGTGCCAGCAGCTTTCTTGGGACAGGACCAACGGGTGAAAAACTGTTTTTT | CASSFLGTGPTGEKLFF
. | TRBJ2-3 | few | TRBV7-2 | . | CASSLSFGQGTDTQYF
. | TRBJ1-1 | . | TRBV23-1 | TGCGCCAGCAGTCTCATAGACCGACAGGTCGAGGTAAGCACTGAAGCTTTCTTT | CASSLIDRQVEVSTEAFF
. | TRBJ2-7 | . | TRBV5-6 | TGTGCCAGCAGCGGGTTACAGGGATTCACCTACGAGCAGTACTTC | CASSGLQGFTYEQYF
TRBD1 | TRBJ2-5 | . | TRBV7-9 | TGTGCCAGCAGCTTAAGATACAGGGGGCGCTTCCAAGAGACCCAGTACTTC | CASSLRYRGRFQETQYF
. | TRBJ1-4 | few | TRBV4-1 | TGCGCCAGCAGCCAAGCAGGGATCAATGAAAAACTGTTTTTT | CASSQAGINEKLFF
TRBD2 | TRBJ2-3 | once | TRBV5-4 | TGTGCCAGCAGCTTGGCCGGGACTAGCTTCACAGATACGCAGTATTTT | CASSLAGTSFTDTQYF
. | TRBJ1-1 | . | TRBV5-1 | TGCGCCAGCAGCTTGGTCCCAGGGGCTAACACTGAAGCTTTCTTT | CASSLVPGANTEAFF
TRBD2 | TRBJ2-2 | . | TRBV3-1/TRBV3-2 | TGTGCCAGCAGCCAAGATCCCCCACTAGCGGCGAACACCGGGGAGCTGTTTTTT | CASSQDPPLAANTGELFF
. | TRBJ2-5 | . | TRBV6-1 | TGTGCCAGCAGTGAGACGTTAACGGGTGGCGGGGAGACCCAGTACTTC | CASSETLTGGGETQYF
. | TRBJ2-2 | . | TRBV27 | TGTGCCAGCAAACCCAATCCCGGACAGAACACCGGGGAGCTGTTTTTT | CASKPNPGQNTGELFF
. | TRBJ2-5 | . | TRBV2 | TGTGCCAGCAGTGAAGTTGGGGGCTCAGAGACCCAGTACTTC | CASSEVGGSETQYF
. | TRBJ1-3 | . | TRBV9 | TGTGCCAGCAGCCCTCGTATTGAGGGTTGGGAAAACACCATATATTTT | CASSPRIEGWENTIYF
TRBD1 | TRBJ1-2 | few | TRBV5-1 | TGCGCCAGCAGCCGGGACAGCTCTAACTATGGCTACACCTTC | CASSRDSSNYGYTF
TRBD1 | TRBJ2-7 | . | TRBV6-5 | TGTGCCAGCAGCCTCGACAGGGGAATCTCCTACGAGCAGTACTTC | CASSLDRGISYEQYF
TRBD2 | TRBJ2-3 | . | TRBV9 | TGTGCCAGCAGCGTAGTTCCTAGCGGGGAGGGAAATACGCAGTATTTT | CASSVVPSGEGNTQYF
TRBD1 | TRBJ2-3 | . | TRBV5-1 | TGCGCCAGTGGGACAGCTAGCACAGATACGCAGTATTTT | CASGTASTDTQYF
TRBD2 | TRBJ2-1 | . | TRBV7-9 | TGTGCCAGCAGCTTAGAAGCTAGCGGGGGGAGGCAGTTCTTC | CASSLEASGGRQFF
TRBD1 | TRBJ2-5 | . | TRBV19 | TGTGCCAGTAGTATCCGTCCCGGGACAGGGTTAGAGACCCAGTACTTC | CASSIRPGTGLETQYF
TRBD2 | TRBJ2-7 | few | TRBV6-5 | TGTGCCAGCAGCGTAACTAGCGGTGGCGCCTACGAGCAGTACTTC | CASSVTSGGAYEQYF
TRBD2 | TRBJ2-7 | few | TRBV12-5 | TGTGCTAGTGGTTTAGAAAGCGGGGTGGGGGGAAACGAGCAGTACTTC | CASGLESGVGGNEQYF
TRBD1 | TRBJ2-7 | . | TRBV12-3/TRBV12-4 | TGTGCCAGCAGGAGACAGGGCGGCGAGCAGTACTTC | CASRRQGGEQYF